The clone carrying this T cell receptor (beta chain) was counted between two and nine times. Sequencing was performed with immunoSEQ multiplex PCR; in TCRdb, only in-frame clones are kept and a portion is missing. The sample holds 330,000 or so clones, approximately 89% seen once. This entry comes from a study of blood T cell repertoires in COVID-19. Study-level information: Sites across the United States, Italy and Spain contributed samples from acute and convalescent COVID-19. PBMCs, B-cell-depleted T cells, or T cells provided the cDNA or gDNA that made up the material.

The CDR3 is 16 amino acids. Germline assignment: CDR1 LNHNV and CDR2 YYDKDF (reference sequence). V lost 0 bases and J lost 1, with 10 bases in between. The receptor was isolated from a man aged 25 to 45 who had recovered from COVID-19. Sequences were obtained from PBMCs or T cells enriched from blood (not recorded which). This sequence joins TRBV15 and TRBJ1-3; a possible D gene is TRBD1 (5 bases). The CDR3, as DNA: TGTGCCACCAGCAGAGATCGAGCAGGGTCTGGAAACACCATATATTTT. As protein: CATSRDRAGSGNTIYF.